The 30 T cell receptor beta chains below all came from one sample that was sequenced in a study of OX40 agonist ivuxolimab in advanced cancers. Sequencing was performed with immunoSEQ multiplex PCR; in TCRdb, only in-frame clones are kept and a portion is missing. Here the sample spans 20,000 to 25,000 clones, 85% being singletons. The sequences come from CD4+ or CD8+ T cells sorted from blood, collected in a trial of the OX40 agonist ivuxolimab. Source of these receptors: an adult with an advanced solid tumor such as melanoma, head and neck, liver or kidney cancer.

The J gene is TRBJ2-1, the V gene TRBV2, with 9 bases identical to TRBD1. Germline CDR1 and CDR2: SNHLY and FYNNEI. This CDR3 spans 16 amino acids. J gave up 0 bases and V 8 bases, and 8 bases lay outside the gene matches. CDR3 sequence reads: CASGGQGFSSYNEQFF. The CDR3 nucleotides read TGTGCCAGCGGGGGACAGGGTTTCAGCTCCTACAATGAGCAGTTCTTC.

This chain joins TRBV7-2 and TRBJ2-3; TRBD2 aligns across 8 bases. The germline V gene encodes CDR1 SGHTA and CDR2 FQGNSA. The CDR3 extends over 16 amino acids. The V gene end was trimmed by 0 bases and the J gene end by 6 bases; junction bases not matched to a gene: 8. Written as DNA, the CDR3 is TGTGCCAGCAGCTTAGCGGGACTAGGGAATGGGGATACGCAGTATTTT. The encoded protein is CASSLAGLGNGDTQYF.

The chain is built from TRBV5-6 and TRBJ2-1, with TRBD2 matching 8 bases. Germline CDR1 is SGHDT and CDR2 is YYEEEE. The CDR3 is 15 residues long. Unmatched junction bases numbered 2, after V lost 2 bases and J lost 1 base. CDR3 coding DNA: TGTGCCAGCAGCTTTAGCGGGACATCCTACAATGAGCAGTTCTTC. Translated, it gives CASSFSGTSYNEQFF. The complete variable domain, with remaining parts taken from reference TRBV5-6 and TRBJ2-1, reads DAGVTQSPTHLIKTRGQQVTLRCSPKSGHDTVSWYQQALGQGPQFIFQYYEEEERQRGNFPDRFSGHQFPNYSSELNVNALLLGDSALYLCASSFSGTSYNEQFFGPGTRLTVL.

The chain couples TRBV30 to TRBJ2-7, with D hard to call. The CDR3 is made up of 13 amino acids. Germline V CDR1 and CDR2: GTSNPN, SVGIG (reference sequence). The CDR3 protein is CAGSIQSSYEQYF. For the CDR3, the DNA is TGTGCTGGGTCCATCCAGAGCTCCTACGAGCAGTACTTC.

This chain joins TRBV25-1 and TRBJ2-1; D is perhaps TRBD1 (6 bases). The ends were cut back, 1 base at V and 8 bases at J, with 18 bases in the middle. Germline CDR1 MGHDK, CDR2 SYGVNS. The CDR3 has 16 amino acids. The CDR3 DNA sequence: TGTGCCAGCAGTGAATTTCGGGACATCAAGGGCGATGAGCAGTTCTTC. This codes for CASSEFRDIKGDEQFF.

Worth noting for this clone: At one of its ends the junction is not consistent with the germline gene, which may arise from a read error. V gene TRBV7-3 combines with J gene TRBJ1-1, with TRBD1 matching over 7 bases. Germline V lookup: CDR1 SGHTA, CDR2 FQGTGA. The CDR3 totals 17 residues. CDR3 DNA sequence: TGCGCCAGCAGCCAAGATCGGTTCGGGACAGCCGTACGGAAAGCTTTCTTT. It is translated as CASSQDRFGTAVRKAFF.

The rearrangement uses TRBV4-3 and TRBJ2-4; 7 bases map to TRBD2. From germline, CDR1 is LGHNA and CDR2 YSLEER. The trim removed 2 bases at V and 7 bases at J, leaving 2 bases unmatched. The CDR3 is 13 amino acids. CDR3 protein: CASSQREGNIQYF. Here the CDR3 DNA reads TGCGCCAGCAGCCAAAGGGAGGGGAACATTCAGTACTTC.

The J gene is TRBJ2-2, the V gene TRBV5-8; the match to TRBD2 covers 13 bases. Trimming cost V 5 bases and J 1 base; bases outside gene matches: 2. Per germline, CDR1 SGHTS and CDR2 YDEGEE. The CDR3 runs to 16 residues. CDR3 region: CASRGLAGRNTGELFF. The CDR3 nucleotides are TGTGCCAGCAGGGGACTAGCGGGGAGGAACACCGGGGAGCTGTTTTTT. Drawing the rest from reference TRBV5-8 and TRBJ2-2, the complete variable domain is EAGVTQSPTHLIKTRGQQATLRCSPISGHTSVYWYQQALGLGLQFLLWYDEGEERNRGNFPPRFSGRQFPNYSSELNVNALELEDSALYLCASRGLAGRNTGELFFGEGSRLTVL.

This rearrangement joins TRBV5-8 to TRBJ2-5, with TRBD2 as a possible D gene (6 bases). V lost 4 bases to trimming and J lost 5 bases, with 21 bases between them. The germline V gene encodes CDR1 SGHTS and CDR2 YDEGEE. CDR3 length: 16 residues. The CDR3 bases are TGTGCCAGCAGCCCCGGGACCAACATCGGGAGCGAGACCCAGTACTTC. Encoded protein: CASSPGTNIGSETQYF.

The chain joins TRBV11-3 to TRBJ2-7, with TRBD1 matching 7 bases. Germline CDR1 SGHNT, CDR2 YENEEA. V lost 5 bases to trimming and J lost 0 bases; unmatched junction nucleotides: 4. This CDR3 is 14 amino acids long. This CDR3 is CASSTGQSSYEQYF. CDR3 bases: TGTGCCAGCAGCACGGGACAGAGCTCCTACGAGCAGTACTTC.

The chain is built from TRBV4-3 and TRBJ2-3; TRBD2 matches at 7 bases. The CDR3 is 18 residues long. The V gene's germline CDR1 is LGHNA and CDR2 YSLEER. The J segment lost 3 bases and the V segment lost 0 bases, leaving 12 bases of the junction unmatched. CDR3 protein: CASSQDGSAGVVTDTQYF. The DNA for the CDR3 is TGCGCCAGCAGCCAAGATGGGAGTGCGGGAGTGGTAACAGATACGCAGTATTTT.

The sample holds one count of this clone. The V and J genes are TRBV5-4 and TRBJ2-7; D may be TRBD1 (6 bases). Trimming cost V 3 bases and J 4 bases, with 8 bases left between them. The length of the CDR3 is 12 residues. The V gene's germline CDR1 is SGHNT and CDR2 YYREEE (reference sequence). The CDR3 here is CASSSTGYEQYF. Written as DNA, the CDR3 is TGTGCCAGCAGCTCTACAGGGTACGAGCAGTACTTC.

The chain combines TRBV7-3 with TRBJ2-5; D uncertain. The V end was cut by 5 bases, the J end by 4 bases, with 11 bases between. CDR1 and CDR2 from the germline V gene are SGHTA and FQGTGA. The CDR3 spans 13 residues. The CDR3 nucleotides are TGTGCCAGCAGCCCAAGCCCCCGAGAGACCCAGTACTTC. This sequence encodes CASSPSPRETQYF. Combining the CDR3 with reference TRBV7-3 and TRBJ2-5 gives the whole variable domain GAGVSQTPSNKVTEKGKYVELRCDPISGHTALYWYRQSLGQGPEFLIYFQGTGAADDSGLPNDRFFAVRPEGSVSTLKIQRTERGDSAVYLCASSPSPRETQYFGPGTRLLVL.

The chain uses TRBV4-3 and TRBJ2-2; D is ambiguous. Trimming removed 0 bases from V and 6 bases from J, with 8 bases in between. The germline V gene encodes CDR1 LGHNA and CDR2 YSLEER. This CDR3 has 14 residues. The chain's CDR3 is CASSQDRYPGELFF. Written as DNA, the CDR3 is TGCGCCAGCAGCCAAGACCGGTACCCCGGGGAGCTGTTTTTT.

The gene calls are TRBV15 and TRBJ1-4; TRBD1 matches at 8 bases. This CDR3 has 15 amino acids. Looked up from germline, CDR1 is LNHNV and CDR2 is YYDKDF (reference sequence). J lost 4 bases, V lost 1 base, and 2 bases had no gene match. The CDR3 sequence is CATSRGQGFNEKLFF. CDR3 nucleotides: TGTGCCACCAGCAGAGGACAGGGGTTTAATGAAAAACTGTTTTTT.

V gene TRBV5-1 combines with J gene TRBJ1-1, with TRBD1 matching over 7 bases. This CDR3 comprises 17 residues. CDR1 and CDR2 from the germline V gene are SGHRS and YFSETQ. V lost 0 bases, J lost 1 base, and 9 bases stayed unmatched. This CDR3 is CASSLVTTGVGNTEAFF. CDR3 DNA sequence: TGCGCCAGCAGCTTGGTCACAACAGGGGTGGGGAACACTGAAGCTTTCTTT.

The chain recombines TRBV7-2 with TRBJ2-7; a possible D gene is TRBD1 (7 bases). This CDR3 has 15 residues. Germline values: CDR1 SGHTA, CDR2 FQGNSA. With 4 bases removed from V and 1 base from J, the gap between germline ends came to 14 bases. Written as DNA, the CDR3 is TGTGCCAGCAGCTACCGGGACAGCGGGTCCTACGAGCAGTACTTC. Translated: CASSYRDSGSYEQYF.

The V and J genes are TRBV30 and TRBJ2-7; 8 bases line up with TRBD1. The CDR3 has 11 residues. Per the germline V gene, CDR1 is GTSNPN and CDR2 is SVGIG (reference sequence). The trim removed 3 bases at V and 9 bases at J, leaving 4 bases unmatched. In DNA form, the CDR3 reads TGTGCCTGGAGAGACAGGGGCCTGCAGTACTTC. Translation gives CAWRDRGLQYF.

This clone was seen just once. This chain joins TRBV6-6 and TRBJ2-7; D may be TRBD2 (5 bases). Germline CDR1 is MNHNY and CDR2 is SVGAGI (reference sequence). The length of the CDR3 is 14 residues. V was trimmed by 3 bases and J by 5 bases, leaving 14 bases between them. CDR3 in DNA: TGTGCCAGCAGTTATTCAGAGGGCTCGAACGAGCAGTACTTC. Its protein is CASSYSEGSNEQYF.

This clone was detected only a few times. The chain is built from TRBV5-4 and TRBJ2-7; 9 bases map to TRBD1. The CDR3 runs 16 residues. V lost 4 bases and J lost 1; bases outside the gene matches: 9. The V gene's germline CDR1 is SGHNT and CDR2 YYREEE (reference sequence). For the CDR3, the DNA is TGTGCCAGCAGCACGATGGACAGGGGCCCTTCCTACGAGCAGTACTTC. Translating it yields CASSTMDRGPSYEQYF.

V usage is TRBV6-1 and J usage is TRBJ1-2; D not resolved. Per germline, CDR1 MNHNS and CDR2 SASEGT. The CDR3 runs 13 residues. V lost 0 bases to trimming and J lost 8 bases, with 10 bases between them. Here the CDR3 reads CASSEATLRGYTF. As DNA, the CDR3 is TGTGCCAGCAGTGAAGCCACCTTGAGGGGCTACACCTTC.

The rearrangement joins TRBV10-1 to TRBJ2-5; tentative D call: TRBD2 (5 bases). In germline, CDR1 is WNHNN, CDR2 SYGVQD (reference sequence). V lost 3 bases, J lost 2 bases, and 16 bases lay in between. The CDR3 is 16 amino acids. The CDR3 here is CASSDRGGPPQETQYF. DNA for the CDR3: TGCGCCAGCAGTGACCGGGGTGGGCCACCTCAAGAGACCCAGTACTTC.

The V call is TRBV27, the J call TRBJ1-1; 7 bases map to TRBD1. V was clipped by 6 bases and J by 2 bases; unmatched bases: 12. Germline V gives CDR1 MNHEY, CDR2 SMNVEV (reference sequence). The CDR3 has 16 amino acids. CDR3 DNA sequence: TGTGCCAGCAGGGACAGGTTGACTCGGGCTAACACTGAAGCTTTCTTT. Amino acids: CASRDRLTRANTEAFF.

The genes are TRBV7-2 and TRBJ1-5; 10 nucleotides agree with TRBD1. J was trimmed by 0 bases and V by 6 bases; bases with no gene match: 14. The length of the CDR3 is 19 residues. Germline CDR1 is SGHTA and CDR2 is FQGNSA. The CDR3, as DNA: TGTGCCAGCAGACTTCTTTTGACAGGGGGCAGTTATAGCAATCAGCCCCAGCATTTT. Translation gives CASRLLLTGGSYSNQPQHF.

The V gene is TRBV27, the J gene TRBJ1-2; TRBD1 might be the D (6 bases). Per germline, CDR1 MNHEY and CDR2 SMNVEV (reference sequence). Trimming pared 3 bases from V and 2 bases from J, leaving 13 bases between. The CDR3 consists of 15 residues. The CDR3 is CASSLGGAGNYGYTF. CDR3 sequence (DNA): TGTGCCAGCAGTTTGGGGGGGGCCGGAAACTATGGCTACACCTTC.

The V and J genes are TRBV11-3 and TRBJ1-4; 9 nucleotides line up with TRBD1. Germline trimming cut 1 base from V and 9 bases from J; bases unmatched to any gene: 3. The CDR3 loop spans 14 amino acids. Germline V gene data show CDR1 as SGHNT and CDR2 as YENEEA. CDR3 in amino acids: CASSLAGTGQKLFF. The CDR3 nucleotides are TGTGCCAGCAGCTTAGCCGGGACAGGGCAAAAACTGTTTTTT.

This clone was counted between two and nine times. The V and J genes are TRBV5-1 and TRBJ1-1; tentatively, D is TRBD1 (5 bases). Trimming cost V 3 bases and J 7 bases, with 16 bases left between them. CDR1 SGHRS and CDR2 YFSETQ come from the germline V gene. The CDR3 has 14 amino acids. In DNA form, the CDR3 reads TGCGCCAGCAGCTGGATACAGGCGAGCGGTGAAGCTTTCTTT. Its translation is CASSWIQASGEAFF.

This chain joins TRBV19 and TRBJ1-5; 8 nucleotides match TRBD1. This CDR3 has 17 residues. Germline loops: CDR1 LNHDA, CDR2 SQIVND (reference sequence). The V and J ends lost 2 bases and 5 bases, in that order; junction bases with no gene match: 11. The chain's CDR3 is CASSIFPGQALDQPQHF. The CDR3 DNA follows: TGTGCCAGTAGTATATTTCCGGGACAGGCTTTGGATCAGCCCCAGCATTTT.

The rearrangement joins TRBV29-1 to TRBJ2-1; D remains ambiguous. The CDR3 runs to 14 residues. Germline V gene sequence: CDR1 SQVTM, CDR2 ANQGSEA. Trimming took off 4 bases at V and 3 bases at J, with 13 bases between the two ends. CDR3 in amino acids: CSVGWASHYNEQFF. In DNA form, the CDR3 reads TGCAGCGTTGGGTGGGCTTCCCACTACAATGAGCAGTTCTTC.

This clone was seen a few times. This chain connects TRBV2 to TRBJ1-6; D remains unclear. This CDR3 contains 15 residues. CDR1 is SNHLY, CDR2 FYNNEI, per germline. The V end was cut by 5 bases, the J end by 10 bases, with 18 bases between. CDR3 loop: CASSRTASGVSPLHF. The CDR3 DNA follows: TGTGCCAGCAGTCGGACCGCGTCCGGAGTCTCACCCCTCCACTTT.